Listed below are T cell receptor beta chains from one sample, sequenced in a study of OX40 agonist ivuxolimab in advanced cancers. TCRdb keeps only in-frame clones here, not all; method: immunoSEQ multiplex PCR. In the table there are approximately 37,000 clones, 84% of which are singletons. The sequenced sample was CD4+ or CD8+ T cells sorted from blood, obtained in a trial of the OX40 agonist ivuxolimab. Receptor source: an adult with an advanced solid tumor such as melanoma, head and neck, liver or kidney cancer. Each CDR3 is given with its conserved first and last residue. A D gene is named only where the DNA matches it firmly. Not all rows give a size; the values are once, few, many and, for expanded clones, a class.

TRBV6-5	TRBJ1-5	.	.	CASSYAGNQPQHF	TGTGCCAGCAGTTACGCGGGAAATCAGCCCCAGCATTTT
TRBV11-2	TRBJ2-7	.	once	CASSPGEVSYEQYF	TGTGCCAGCAGCCCAGGGGAGGTTTCCTACGAGCAGTACTTC
TRBV28	TRBJ2-1	.	.	CASSSTQGLGEQFF	TGTGCCAGCAGTTCGACTCAGGGGCTTGGGGAGCAGTTCTTC
TRBV7-8	TRBJ1-2	.	.	CASSLGPGGSYGYTF	TGTGCCAGCAGCTTAGGGCCCGGAGGGTCCTATGGCTACACCTTC
TRBV10-3	TRBJ2-1	.	.	CAISGAGGPNNEQFF	TGTGCCATCAGTGGGGCAGGGGGGCCTAACAATGAGCAGTTCTTC
TRBV29-1	TRBJ2-7	TRBD1	once	CSVEVNRGSYEQYF	TGCAGCGTTGAAGTTAACAGGGGGAGTTACGAGCAGTACTTC
TRBV6-1	TRBJ2-5	TRBD1	few	CATRDRHKGKETQYF	TGTGCCACCAGGGACAGGCACAAGGGGAAAGAGACCCAGTACTTC
TRBV27	TRBJ1-2	TRBD1	.	CASSLNRGEGGYTF	TGTGCCAGCAGTTTAAACAGGGGGGAAGGTGGCTACACCTTC
TRBV5-4	TRBJ2-2	.	.	CASSLRQNTGELFF	TGTGCCAGCAGCTTGAGACAGAACACCGGGGAGCTGTTTTTT
TRBV28	TRBJ2-5	TRBD2	.	CASSLLRLADYQETQYF	TGTGCCAGCAGTTTGTTGAGACTAGCAGACTACCAAGAGACCCAGTACTTC
TRBV28	TRBJ2-4	.	.	CASNGIAKNIQYF	TGTGCCAGCAATGGTATAGCCAAAAACATTCAGTACTTC
TRBV5-4	TRBJ2-7	TRBD2	.	CASSLSGLAGISYEQYF	TGTGCCAGCAGCCTATCGGGACTAGCGGGTATTAGCTACGAGCAGTACTTC
TRBV7-2	TRBJ1-2	.	.	CASSLRRGNGYGYTF	TGTGCCAGCAGCTTAAGAAGGGGTAATGGCTATGGCTACACCTTC
TRBV5-1	TRBJ2-3	TRBD2	few	CASSLVASGGGDTQYF	TGCGCCAGCAGCTTGGTAGCTAGCGGGGGCGGAGATACGCAGTATTTT
TRBV5-1	TRBJ2-1	.	.	CASRSFLRSYNEQFF	TGCGCCAGCAGAAGCTTCTTAAGGTCCTACAATGAGCAGTTCTTC
TRBV7-6	TRBJ1-6	TRBD1	.	CASKRTGSNSPLHF	TGTGCCAGCAAGAGGACAGGGAGTAATTCACCCCTCCACTTT
TRBV28	TRBJ1-5	.	.	CASRARGFGGNQPQHF	TGTGCCAGCAGGGCTCGGGGTTTCGGGGGCAATCAGCCCCAGCATTTT
TRBV7-2	TRBJ2-3	TRBD2	few	CASSPGTSSSTDTQYF	TGTGCCAGCAGCCCCGGGACTAGCTCTAGCACAGATACGCAGTATTTT
TRBV6-1	TRBJ1-3	.	.	CASSYPDSGNTIYF	TGTGCCAGCAGTTATCCGGACAGTGGAAACACCATATATTTT
TRBV6-1	TRBJ2-7	.	.	CASSAREAGEQYF	TGTGCCAGCAGTGCCAGGGAGGCGGGCGAGCAGTACTTC
TRBV6-4	TRBJ2-2	TRBD1	.	CASKTGTGYTGELFF	TGTGCCAGCAAAACCGGGACAGGGTACACCGGGGAGCTGTTTTTT
TRBV2	TRBJ2-2	.	.	CASRDQAYSNTGELFF	TGTGCCAGCAGAGACCAGGCTTATTCGAACACCGGGGAGCTGTTTTTT
TRBV9	TRBJ2-3	.	few	CASSVRGSGTDTQYF	TGTGCCAGCAGCGTTCGCGGGTCGGGCACAGATACGCAGTATTTT
TRBV7-6	TRBJ2-5	.	.	CASSLVIPGRGETQYF	TGTGCCAGCAGCTTAGTAATTCCAGGTCGTGGGGAGACCCAGTACTTC
TRBV7-3	TRBJ1-2	.	once	CASSPQGRPEEGYTF	TGTGCCAGCAGCCCCCAGGGGAGACCAGAGGAGGGCTACACCTTC
TRBV9	TRBJ1-6	.	.	CASSAGNHSPLHF	TGTGCCAGCAGCGCCGGGAACCATTCACCCCTCCACTTT
TRBV5-6	TRBJ1-2	.	.	CASSLASAYGYTF	TGTGCCAGCAGCTTGGCGTCAGCCTATGGCTACACCTTC
TRBV7-6	TRBJ2-2	.	few	CASSLRVRTGELFF	TGTGCCAGCAGCTTGAGGGTGAGGACCGGGGAGCTGTTTTTT
TRBV14	TRBJ2-7	TRBD1	.	CASSSRDSHTYEQYF	TGTGCCAGCAGCTCCCGGGACAGTCACACCTACGAGCAGTACTTC
TRBV6-5	TRBJ2-1	TRBD2	once	CASSYGLVTLGDEQFF	TGTGCCAGCAGTTACGGACTAGTGACTTTGGGGGATGAGCAGTTCTTC
TRBV5-1	TRBJ2-1	.	once	CASVGNNNNEQFF	TGCGCCAGTGTGGGGAACAACAACAATGAGCAGTTCTTC
TRBV6-5	TRBJ1-2	.	.	CASSYLHRNDNYGYTF	TGTGCCAGCAGTTACTTACACCGTAATGATAACTATGGCTACACCTTC
TRBV11-3	TRBJ2-7	.	few	CASSPGDEADYEQYF	TGTGCCAGCAGCCCCGGAGACGAGGCCGACTACGAGCAGTACTTC
TRBV5-1	TRBJ2-2	TRBD2	.	CASSPGLAGMNTGELFF	TGCGCCAGCAGCCCGGGACTAGCGGGAATGAACACCGGGGAGCTGTTTTTT
TRBV5-6	TRBJ2-5	.	.	CASSLPAGTQYF	TGTGCCAGCAGCTTGCCTGCCGGGACACAGTACTTC
TRBV5-1	TRBJ2-3	TRBD1	.	CASSGGTGPSTDTQYF	TGCGCCAGCAGCGGGGGGACAGGGCCGAGCACAGATACGCAGTATTTT
TRBV7-9	TRBJ1-1	.	.	CASSSPLGLTNTEAFF	TGTGCCAGCAGCTCCCCTCTTGGTTTGACGAACACTGAAGCTTTCTTT
TRBV6-5	TRBJ2-1	.	.	CASSYGVGEQFF	TGTGCCAGCAGTTACGGGGTTGGGGAGCAGTTCTTC
TRBV6-5	TRBJ2-7	.	.	CASKASTYEQYF	TGTGCCAGCAAAGCTTCCACCTACGAGCAGTACTTC
TRBV2	TRBJ2-7	.	.	CASRPAMGPYEQYF	TGTGCCAGCAGACCTGCCATGGGCCCTTACGAGCAGTACTTC
TRBV11-3	TRBJ2-6	.	.	CASSPGANVLTF	TGTGCCAGCTCACCCGGGGCCAACGTCCTGACTTTC
TRBV27	TRBJ2-3	.	.	CASSPYFIEYTDTQYF	TGTGCCAGCAGCCCATATTTTATAGAATACACAGATACGCAGTATTTT
TRBV15	TRBJ2-1	.	once	CATSRSTRVGNEQFF	TGTGCCACCAGCAGATCGACTAGAGTAGGGAATGAGCAGTTCTTC
TRBV5-1	TRBJ2-1	TRBD1	.	CASSSGQGAINEQFF	TGCGCCAGCAGCTCGGGACAGGGGGCAATCAATGAGCAGTTCTTC
TRBV4-1	TRBJ1-5	.	few	CASSRTILRGNQPQHF	TGCGCCAGCAGCCGGACAATACTCCGGGGCAATCAGCCCCAGCATTTT
TRBV7-9	TRBJ2-7	TRBD1	.	CASSPGTDEQYF	TGTGCCAGCAGCCCGGGGACAGACGAGCAGTACTTC
TRBV28	TRBJ1-6	.	.	CASSPGVLNNSPLHF	TGTGCCAGCAGCCCGGGAGTTTTGAATAATTCACCCCTCCACTTT
TRBV6-1	TRBJ1-3	.	.	CASSEPGAPSGNTIYF	TGTGCCAGCAGTGAACCTGGGGCGCCCTCTGGAAACACCATATATTTT
TRBV15	TRBJ2-3	.	.	CATSRERSPDTQYF	TGTGCCACCAGCAGAGAACGGAGCCCAGATACGCAGTATTTT
TRBV6-1	TRBJ1-5	TRBD1	.	CASSGQAYNQPQHF	TGTGCCAGCAGCGGACAGGCGTACAATCAGCCCCAGCATTTT
TRBV7-8	TRBJ2-2	TRBD1	.	CASRDRATGELFF	TGTGCCTCCCGGGACAGGGCCACCGGGGAGCTGTTTTTT
TRBV7-6	TRBJ2-2	.	once	CASSLATGELFF	TGTGCCAGCAGCTTAGCGACCGGGGAGCTGTTTTTT
TRBV10-3	TRBJ1-1	TRBD1	.	CAIRKTGGHTEAFF	TGTGCCATCAGGAAGACAGGGGGGCACACTGAAGCTTTCTTT
TRBV10-3	TRBJ1-6	.	.	CAIRGDTRYNSPLHF	TGTGCCATCAGGGGAGACACACGCTATAATTCACCCCTCCACTTT
TRBV7-8	TRBJ2-5	.	.	CASSLVIEGAQETQYF	TGTGCCAGCAGCTTAGTGATAGAAGGGGCCCAGGAGACCCAGTACTTC
TRBV2	TRBJ2-7	.	.	CASSVQPIAEQYF	TGTGCCAGCAGTGTACAGCCGATAGCCGAGCAGTACTTC
TRBV29-1	TRBJ2-5	.	.	CSVEDTGAIQETQYF	TGCAGCGTTGAAGATACGGGGGCGATCCAAGAGACCCAGTACTTC